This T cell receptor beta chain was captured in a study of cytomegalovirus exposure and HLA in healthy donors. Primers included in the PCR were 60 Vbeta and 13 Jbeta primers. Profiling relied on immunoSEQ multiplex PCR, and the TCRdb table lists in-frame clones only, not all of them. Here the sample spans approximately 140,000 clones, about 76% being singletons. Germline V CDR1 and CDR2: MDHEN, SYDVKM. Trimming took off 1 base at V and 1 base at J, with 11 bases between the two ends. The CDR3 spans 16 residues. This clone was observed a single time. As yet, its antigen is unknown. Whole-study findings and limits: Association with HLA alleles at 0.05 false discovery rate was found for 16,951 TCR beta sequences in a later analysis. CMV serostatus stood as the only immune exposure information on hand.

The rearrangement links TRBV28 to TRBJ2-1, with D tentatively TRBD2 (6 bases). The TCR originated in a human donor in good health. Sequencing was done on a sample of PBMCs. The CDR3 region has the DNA TGTGCCAGCAGTTTATACGCGGGGCCTTCCTACAATGAGCAGTTCTTC. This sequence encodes CASSLYAGPSYNEQFF. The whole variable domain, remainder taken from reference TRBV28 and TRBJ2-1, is DVKVTQSSRYLVKRTGEKVFLECVQDMDHENMFWYRQDPGLGLRLIYFSYDVKMKEKGDIPEGYSVSREKKERFSLILESASTNQTSMYLCASSLYAGPSYNEQFFGPGTRLTVL.